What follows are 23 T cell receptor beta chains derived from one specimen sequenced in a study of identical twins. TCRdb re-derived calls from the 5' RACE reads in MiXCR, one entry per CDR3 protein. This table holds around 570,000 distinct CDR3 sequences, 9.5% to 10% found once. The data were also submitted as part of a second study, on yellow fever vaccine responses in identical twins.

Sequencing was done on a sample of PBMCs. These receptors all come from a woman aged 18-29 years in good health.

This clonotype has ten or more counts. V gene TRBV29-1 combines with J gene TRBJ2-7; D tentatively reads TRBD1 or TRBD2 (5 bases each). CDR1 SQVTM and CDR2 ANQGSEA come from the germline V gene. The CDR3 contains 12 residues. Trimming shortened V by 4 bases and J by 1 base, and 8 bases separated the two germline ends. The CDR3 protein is CSVGGASYEQYF. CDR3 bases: TGCAGCGTTGGAGGGGCTTCCTACGAGCAGTACTTC.

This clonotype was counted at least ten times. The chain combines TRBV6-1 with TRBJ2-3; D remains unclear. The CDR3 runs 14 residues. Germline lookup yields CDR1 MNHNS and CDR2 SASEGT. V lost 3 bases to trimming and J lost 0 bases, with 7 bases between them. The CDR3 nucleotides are TGTGCCAGCAGTGAGACACGAAGCACAGATACGCAGTATTTT. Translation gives CASSETRSTDTQYF.

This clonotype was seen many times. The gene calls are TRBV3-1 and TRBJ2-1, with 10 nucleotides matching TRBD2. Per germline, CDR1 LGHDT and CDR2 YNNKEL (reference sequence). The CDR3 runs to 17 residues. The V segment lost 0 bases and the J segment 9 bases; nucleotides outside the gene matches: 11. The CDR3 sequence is CASSQDRGLAGVSEQFF. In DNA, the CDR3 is TGTGCCAGCAGCCAAGATCGAGGGCTAGCGGGGGTAAGTGAGCAGTTCTTC.

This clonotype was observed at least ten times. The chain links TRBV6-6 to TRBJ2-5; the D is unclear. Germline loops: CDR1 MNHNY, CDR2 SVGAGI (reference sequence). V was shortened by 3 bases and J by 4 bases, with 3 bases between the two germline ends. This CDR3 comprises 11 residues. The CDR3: CASSYVETQYF. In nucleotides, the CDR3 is TGTGCCAGCAGTTATGTAGAGACCCAGTACTTC.

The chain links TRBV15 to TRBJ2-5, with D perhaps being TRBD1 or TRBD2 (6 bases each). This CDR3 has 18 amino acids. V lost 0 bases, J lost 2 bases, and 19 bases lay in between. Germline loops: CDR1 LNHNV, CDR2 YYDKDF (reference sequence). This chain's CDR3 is CATSRDWGDTVFQETQYF. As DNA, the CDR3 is TGTGCCACCAGCAGAGATTGGGGGGACACCGTGTTTCAAGAGACCCAGTACTTC.

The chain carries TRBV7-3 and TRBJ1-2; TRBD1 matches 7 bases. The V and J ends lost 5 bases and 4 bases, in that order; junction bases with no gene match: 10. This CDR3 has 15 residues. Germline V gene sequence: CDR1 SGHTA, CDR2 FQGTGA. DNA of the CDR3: TGTGCCAGCAGCCCGGGGGAGGGGGCAACCTATGGCTACACCTTC. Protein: CASSPGEGATYGYTF.

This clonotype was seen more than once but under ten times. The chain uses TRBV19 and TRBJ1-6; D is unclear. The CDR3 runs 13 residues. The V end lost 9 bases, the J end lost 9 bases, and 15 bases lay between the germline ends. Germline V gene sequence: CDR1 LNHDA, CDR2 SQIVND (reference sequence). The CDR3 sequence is CASVDGWASPLHF. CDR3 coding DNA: TGTGCCAGCGTGGACGGGTGGGCTTCACCCCTCCACTTT.

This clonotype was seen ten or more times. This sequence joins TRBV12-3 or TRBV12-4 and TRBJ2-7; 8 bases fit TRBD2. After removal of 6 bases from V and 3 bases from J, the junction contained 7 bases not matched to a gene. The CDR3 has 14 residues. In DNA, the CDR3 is TGTGCCAGCAGCGGACTAGCTGAAATCTACGAGCAGTACTTC. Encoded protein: CASSGLAEIYEQYF.

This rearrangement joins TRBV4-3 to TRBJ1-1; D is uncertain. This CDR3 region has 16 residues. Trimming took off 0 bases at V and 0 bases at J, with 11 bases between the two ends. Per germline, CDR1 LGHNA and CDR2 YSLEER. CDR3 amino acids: CASSQDKALLNTEAFF. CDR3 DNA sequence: TGCGCCAGCAGCCAAGATAAAGCCCTATTGAACACTGAAGCTTTCTTT.

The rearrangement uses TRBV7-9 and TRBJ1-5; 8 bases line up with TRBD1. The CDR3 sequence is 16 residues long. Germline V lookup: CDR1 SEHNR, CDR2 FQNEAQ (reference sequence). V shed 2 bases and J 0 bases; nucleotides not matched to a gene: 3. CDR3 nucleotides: TGTGCCAGCAGCTTACAGGGGGCGGGTAGCAATCAGCCCCAGCATTTT. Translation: CASSLQGAGSNQPQHF.

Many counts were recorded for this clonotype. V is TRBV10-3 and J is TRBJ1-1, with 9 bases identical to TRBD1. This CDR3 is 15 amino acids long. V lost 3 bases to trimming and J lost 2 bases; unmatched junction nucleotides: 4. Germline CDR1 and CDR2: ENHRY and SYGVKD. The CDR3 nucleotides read TGTGCCATCAGTGAACTACAGGGGGCTAACACTGAAGCTTTCTTT. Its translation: CAISELQGANTEAFF.

The CDR3, as DNA: TGTGCCAGCAGCCAAGAAATGGGGTCGACAGATACGCAGTATTTT. This encodes CASSQEMGSTDTQYF. The rearrangement uses TRBV3-1 and TRBJ2-3; D is ambiguous. The CDR3 consists of 15 residues. V was cut by 0 bases and J by 3 bases, with 10 bases left in between. CDR1 is LGHDT, CDR2 YNNKEL, per germline (reference sequence).

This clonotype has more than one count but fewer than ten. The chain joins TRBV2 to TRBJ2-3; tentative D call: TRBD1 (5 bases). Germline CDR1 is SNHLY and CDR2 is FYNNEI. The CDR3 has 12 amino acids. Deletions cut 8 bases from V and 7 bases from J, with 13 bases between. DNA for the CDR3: TGTGCCAGCCAACAGGCACAGAATACGCAGTATTTT. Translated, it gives CASQQAQNTQYF.

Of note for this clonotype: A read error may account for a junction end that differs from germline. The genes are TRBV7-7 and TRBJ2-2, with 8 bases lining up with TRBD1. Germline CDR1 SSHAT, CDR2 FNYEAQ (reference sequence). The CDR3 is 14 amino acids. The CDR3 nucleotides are TGTGCTAGCAGCCGGACAGGGCACACCGGGGAGCTGTTTTTT. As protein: CASSRTGHTGELFF.

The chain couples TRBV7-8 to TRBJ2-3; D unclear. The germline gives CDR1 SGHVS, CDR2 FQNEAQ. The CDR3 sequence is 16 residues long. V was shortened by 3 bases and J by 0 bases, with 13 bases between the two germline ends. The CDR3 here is CASSFPATASTDTQYF. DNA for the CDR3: TGTGCCAGCAGCTTTCCCGCGACCGCTAGCACAGATACGCAGTATTTT.

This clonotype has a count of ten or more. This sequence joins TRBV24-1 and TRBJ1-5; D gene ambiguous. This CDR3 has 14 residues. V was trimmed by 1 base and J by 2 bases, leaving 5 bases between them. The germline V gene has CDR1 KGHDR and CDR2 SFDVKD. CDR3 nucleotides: TGTGCCACCAGTGATTTCAATGGCAATCAGCCCCAGCATTTT. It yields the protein CATSDFNGNQPQHF.

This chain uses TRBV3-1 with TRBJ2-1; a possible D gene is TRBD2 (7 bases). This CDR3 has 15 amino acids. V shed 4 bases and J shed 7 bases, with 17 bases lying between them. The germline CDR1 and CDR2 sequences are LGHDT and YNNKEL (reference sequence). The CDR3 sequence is CASSPLTGGKNEQFF. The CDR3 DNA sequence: TGTGCCAGCAGCCCATTAACGGGGGGCAAAAATGAGCAGTTCTTC.

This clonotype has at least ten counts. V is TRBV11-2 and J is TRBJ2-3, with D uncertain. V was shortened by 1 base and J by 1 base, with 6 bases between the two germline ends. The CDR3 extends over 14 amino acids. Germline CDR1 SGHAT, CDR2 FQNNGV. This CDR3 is CASSLAPGTDTQYF. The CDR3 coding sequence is TGTGCCAGCAGCTTAGCTCCGGGCACAGATACGCAGTATTTT.

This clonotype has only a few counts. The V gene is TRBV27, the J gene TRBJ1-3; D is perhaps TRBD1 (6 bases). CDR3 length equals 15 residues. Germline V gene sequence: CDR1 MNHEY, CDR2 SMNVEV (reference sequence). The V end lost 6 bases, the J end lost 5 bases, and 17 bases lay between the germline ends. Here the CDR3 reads CASSSNVDRRNTIYF. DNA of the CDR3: TGTGCCAGCAGCTCGAATGTCGACAGGAGAAACACCATATATTTT.

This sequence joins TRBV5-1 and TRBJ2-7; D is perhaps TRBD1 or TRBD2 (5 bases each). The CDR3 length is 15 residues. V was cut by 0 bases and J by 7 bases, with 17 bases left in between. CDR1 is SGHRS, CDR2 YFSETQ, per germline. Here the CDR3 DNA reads TGCGCCAGCAGCTTGGCGGGGAAGGGGTCGGGAGAGCAGTACTTC. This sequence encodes CASSLAGKGSGEQYF.

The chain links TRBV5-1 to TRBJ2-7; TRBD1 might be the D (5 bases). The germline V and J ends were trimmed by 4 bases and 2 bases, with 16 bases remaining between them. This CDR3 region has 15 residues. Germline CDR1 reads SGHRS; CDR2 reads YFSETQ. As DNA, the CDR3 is TGCGCCAGCAGCCTGTCTTTTGACAGAGCCTACGAGCAGTACTTC. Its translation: CASSLSFDRAYEQYF.

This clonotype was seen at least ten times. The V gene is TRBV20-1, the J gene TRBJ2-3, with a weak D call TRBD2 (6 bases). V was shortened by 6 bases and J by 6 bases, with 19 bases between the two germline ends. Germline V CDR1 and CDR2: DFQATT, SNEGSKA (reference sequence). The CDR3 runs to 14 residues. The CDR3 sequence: CSALGWGGEDTQYF. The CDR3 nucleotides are TGCAGTGCCCTAGGTTGGGGCGGGGAGGATACGCAGTATTTT.

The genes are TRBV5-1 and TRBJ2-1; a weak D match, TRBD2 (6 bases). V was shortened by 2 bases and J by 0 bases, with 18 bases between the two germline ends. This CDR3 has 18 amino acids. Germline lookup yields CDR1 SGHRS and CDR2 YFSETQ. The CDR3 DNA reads TGCGCCAGCAGCTTTGGACTGGACTATCAAAGCTCCTACAATGAGCAGTTCTTC. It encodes CASSFGLDYQSSYNEQFF. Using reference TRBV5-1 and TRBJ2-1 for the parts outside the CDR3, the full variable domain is KAGVTQTPRYLIKTRGQQVTLSCSPISGHRSVSWYQQTPGQGLQFLFEYFSETQRNKGNFPGRFSGRQFSNSRSEMNVSTLELGDSALYLCASSFGLDYQSSYNEQFFGPGTRLTVL.